This TCR beta chain originates from a study of blood T cell repertoires in COVID-19. J lost 7 bases, V lost 5 bases, and 6 bases had no gene match. The CDR3 runs to 14 residues. The germline V gene encodes CDR1 MDHEN and CDR2 SYDVKM. Original processing notes: Researchers report that nucleated cell counts were estimated from reference gene primer amplification. Produced via immunoSEQ multiplex PCR; TCRdb's table is partial and in-frame only. V, J and clone size reflect that table, while D and trimming were determined from the DNA. Of about 43,000 clones listed, around nine tenths are singletons. The chain employs TRBV28 and TRBJ1-2; TRBD1 matches at 11 bases. This TCR was sampled from a human donor in a cohort sampled during active COVID-19. The specimen was peripheral blood. CDR3 sequence reads: CASSPGQGAGGYTF. In nucleotides, the CDR3 is TGTGCCAGCAGTCCTGGACAGGGGGCGGGTGGCTACACCTTC.